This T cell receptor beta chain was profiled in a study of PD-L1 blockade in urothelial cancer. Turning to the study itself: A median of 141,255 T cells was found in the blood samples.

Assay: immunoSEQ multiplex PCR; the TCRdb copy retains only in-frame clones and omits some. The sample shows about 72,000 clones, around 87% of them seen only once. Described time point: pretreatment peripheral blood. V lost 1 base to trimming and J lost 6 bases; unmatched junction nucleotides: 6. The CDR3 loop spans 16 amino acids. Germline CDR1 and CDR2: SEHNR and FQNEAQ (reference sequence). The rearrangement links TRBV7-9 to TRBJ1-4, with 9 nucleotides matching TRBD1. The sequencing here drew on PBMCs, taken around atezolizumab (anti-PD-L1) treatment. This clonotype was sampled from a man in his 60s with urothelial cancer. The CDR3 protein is CASSLVTGGHDEKLFF. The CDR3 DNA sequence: TGTGCCAGCAGCTTAGTGACAGGGGGGCATGATGAAAAACTGTTTTTT.